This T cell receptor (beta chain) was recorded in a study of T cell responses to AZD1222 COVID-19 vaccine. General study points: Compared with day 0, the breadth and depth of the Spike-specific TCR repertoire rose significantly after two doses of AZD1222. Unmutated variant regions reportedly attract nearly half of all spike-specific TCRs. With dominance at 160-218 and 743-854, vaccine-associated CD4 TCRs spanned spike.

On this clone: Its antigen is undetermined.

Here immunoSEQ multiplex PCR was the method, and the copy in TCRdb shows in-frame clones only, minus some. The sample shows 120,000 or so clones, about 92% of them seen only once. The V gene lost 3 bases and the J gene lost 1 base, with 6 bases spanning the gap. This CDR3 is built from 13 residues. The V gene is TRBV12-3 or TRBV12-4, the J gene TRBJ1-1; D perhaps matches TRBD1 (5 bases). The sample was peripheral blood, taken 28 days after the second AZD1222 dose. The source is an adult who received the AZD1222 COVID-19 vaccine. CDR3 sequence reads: CASSFGGNTEAFF. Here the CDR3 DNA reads TGTGCCAGCAGTTTTGGGGGGAACACTGAAGCTTTCTTT.